This entry lists 26 T cell receptor beta chains sequenced from one sample in a study of shared clonotypes between healthy human individuals. The protocol was immunoSEQ multiplex PCR, while the TCRdb copy is restricted to in-frame clones and leaves out a portion. The sample contains 450,000 to 500,000 clones, about 72% of which appear only once. Input material: PBMCs. The receptors derive from a middle-aged woman in good health. Some clones in this sample may be carry-over from other donors' samples.

This sequence joins TRBV2 and TRBJ1-1, with D hard to call. The V gene lost 6 bases and the J gene lost 1 base, with 6 bases spanning the gap. The CDR3 contains 12 residues. The V gene's germline CDR1 is SNHLY and CDR2 FYNNEI. The CDR3 spells CASSPQNTEAFF. The CDR3 DNA reads TGTGCCAGCAGCCCTCAGAACACTGAAGCTTTCTTT.

This clone turned up a few times. The chain employs TRBV18 and TRBJ1-4; D might be TRBD1 (6 bases). Germline CDR1 reads KGHSH; CDR2 reads LQKENI. The CDR3 sequence is 16 residues long. V lost 2 bases to trimming and J lost 8 bases, with 18 bases between them. CDR3: CASSPSRTVGEEKLFF. The CDR3 DNA reads TGTGCCAGCTCACCAAGTAGGACAGTTGGGGAGGAAAAACTGTTTTTT.

As concerns this clone: Additional DNA sequences in this sample encode the identical CDR3. J is TRBJ2-7 and V is TRBV27; TRBD1 agrees at 8 bases. This CDR3 spans 15 amino acids. Germline CDR1 is MNHEY and CDR2 is SMNVEV (reference sequence). The trim removed 5 bases at V and 1 base at J, leaving 7 bases unmatched. The CDR3 nucleotides read TGTGCCAGCAGTCCCGGGACAGGCCCTTCCTACGAGCAGTACTTC. Translation: CASSPGTGPSYEQYF.

V gene TRBV28 combines with J gene TRBJ1-1; no clear D gene. This CDR3 region has 14 residues. Per germline, CDR1 MDHEN and CDR2 SYDVKM. V gave up 8 bases and J gave up 1 base, with 14 bases separating them. The CDR3 nucleotides read TGTGCCAGCCTCTCACATGGGGAGAACACTGAAGCTTTCTTT. It encodes CASLSHGENTEAFF.

This chain uses TRBV28 with TRBJ2-1, with 10 nucleotides matching TRBD1. This CDR3 spans 14 amino acids. V was pared by 5 bases and J by 4 bases, with 2 bases of the junction left unmatched. CDR1 MDHEN and CDR2 SYDVKM come from the germline V gene. DNA for the CDR3: TGTGCCAGCAGTAGGACAGGGGGTTACAATGAGCAGTTCTTC. This codes for CASSRTGGYNEQFF.

Only a few counts were recorded for this clone. The V gene is TRBV28, the J gene TRBJ1-4, with 8 bases that match TRBD1. The germline V gene encodes CDR1 MDHEN and CDR2 SYDVKM. The length of the CDR3 is 14 residues. Trimming at V came to 6 bases and at J to 8 bases, leaving 8 bases not matched to a gene. The CDR3 DNA follows: TGTGCCAGCAGAGCGCAGGGGGCCGGAGAAAAACTGTTTTTT. This codes for CASRAQGAGEKLFF.

Details on this clone: Within the sample, other DNA sequences also encode this same CDR3. This chain uses TRBV28 with TRBJ1-5; the D gene is possibly TRBD1 (6 bases). Looked up from germline, CDR1 is MDHEN and CDR2 is SYDVKM. Trimming left V 8 bases short and J 3 bases short, with 11 bases between. The CDR3 length is 13 residues. The DNA for the CDR3 is TGTGCCAGCTCCCGGACAGTCAATCAGCCCCAGCATTTT. Residues: CASSRTVNQPQHF.

The genes are TRBV28 and TRBJ2-7; 8 bases are shared with TRBD2. This CDR3 is 16 amino acids long. Trimming cost V 4 bases and J 0 bases; bases outside gene matches: 8. CDR1 is MDHEN and CDR2 is SYDVKM in the germline V gene. The CDR3 sequence: CASSSLAGRSSYEQYF. The CDR3, as DNA: TGTGCCAGCAGTTCGCTAGCGGGCAGGAGCTCCTACGAGCAGTACTTC.

This chain links TRBV5-6 with TRBJ2-2; tentatively, D is TRBD1 or TRBD2 (5 bases each). The CDR3 is made up of 16 amino acids. Trimming stripped 4 bases from V and 7 bases from J, with 20 bases between. From germline, CDR1 is SGHDT and CDR2 YYEEEE. The DNA of the CDR3 is TGTGCCAGCAGCAAAACAGGAGGCCCTACCTACGGGGAGCTGTTTTTT. This translates into CASSKTGGPTYGELFF.

V gene TRBV6-1 combines with J gene TRBJ1-1; D is unresolved. V was trimmed by 1 base and J by 2 bases, leaving 8 bases between them. The CDR3 runs to 14 residues. Germline V gene lookup returns CDR1 MNHNS and CDR2 SASEGT. This CDR3 reads CASSEGPFNTEAFF. CDR3 DNA sequence: TGTGCCAGCAGTGAAGGTCCTTTCAACACTGAAGCTTTCTTT.

V is TRBV5-6 and J is TRBJ1-2, with D possibly matching TRBD1 (5 bases). CDR1 is SGHDT and CDR2 is YYEEEE in the germline V gene. The CDR3 length is 14 residues. V lost 2 bases, J lost 6 bases, and 14 bases lay in between. This chain's CDR3 is CASSFARVEHGYTF. CDR3 sequence (DNA): TGTGCCAGCAGCTTCGCCAGGGTGGAGCATGGCTACACCTTC.

This clone was observed a single time. The CDR3 sequence is CASSGKYRTDLNTGELFF. As DNA, the CDR3 is TGTGCCAGCAGCGGAAAATATAGGACAGACCTGAACACCGGGGAGCTGTTTTTT. This chain uses TRBV9 with TRBJ2-2; tentatively, D is TRBD1 (6 bases). This CDR3 is built from 18 residues. Germline loops: CDR1 SGDLS, CDR2 YYNGEE. Trimming took 3 bases from V and 1 from J, leaving 19 bases between them.

This clone appeared many times. This chain uses TRBV6-6 with TRBJ2-7, with 9 bases matching TRBD2. Germline V lookup: CDR1 MNHNY, CDR2 SVGAGI (reference sequence). Trimming took 7 bases from V and 4 from J; bases not matched to a gene: 11. This CDR3 is built from 15 residues. CDR3 in DNA: TGTGCCAGCAATCCAGCGGGAGGACTGACATACGAGCAGTACTTC. Translated, it gives CASNPAGGLTYEQYF.

Comment on this clone: A much larger clone differs from this one at a single base, so this may be a read error. The CDR3 DNA reads TGTGCCAGCAGTTCATCTCACGGGGCAGCTCCACAGTTCTTC. Its protein product is CASSSSHGAAPQFF. V and J are TRBV28 and TRBJ2-1; D may be TRBD1 or TRBD2 (5 bases each). CDR1 is MDHEN, CDR2 SYDVKM, per germline. V was trimmed by 4 bases and J by 13 bases, leaving 20 bases between them. The CDR3 consists of 14 residues.

This chain links TRBV30 with TRBJ1-4, with 7 positions matching TRBD1. The CDR3 covers 15 residues. Germline V gives CDR1 GTSNPN, CDR2 SVGIG (reference sequence). The ends lost 3 bases at V and 4 bases at J; junction bases unmatched: 8. CDR3 loop: CAWSDGQAYNEKLFF. The CDR3 DNA reads TGTGCCTGGAGCGACGGACAGGCGTATAATGAAAAACTGTTTTTT.

The genes are TRBV11-2 and TRBJ2-7; D perhaps matches TRBD2 (6 bases). Trimming stripped 7 bases from V and 5 bases from J, with 21 bases between. Per the germline V gene, CDR1 is SGHAT and CDR2 is FQNNGV. CDR3 length: 15 amino acids. The CDR3 spells CASNPPSGFIDEQYF. As DNA, the CDR3 is TGTGCCAGCAACCCGCCCAGCGGGTTCATCGACGAGCAGTACTTC.

V is TRBV18 and J is TRBJ1-2; 9 bases align to TRBD1. There are 17 residues in the CDR3. Germline CDR1 is KGHSH and CDR2 is LQKENI. V gave up 0 bases and J gave up 3 bases; unmatched junction bases: 8. In nucleotides, the CDR3 is TGTGCCAGCTCACCACCGGGACAGGGTCGTCTGGACTATGGCTACACCTTC. It codes for CASSPPGQGRLDYGYTF.

This clone is a singleton in its sample. Here the CDR3 DNA reads TGTGCCAGCAGCGTGCAGGCCCTGAACACTGAAGCTTTCTTT. Its protein product is CASSVQALNTEAFF. The chain employs TRBV9 and TRBJ1-1; D not certain. V dropped 2 bases and J dropped 0 bases, with 8 bases sitting between them. CDR1 and CDR2 (germline): SGDLS, YYNGEE. This CDR3 spans 14 amino acids. The full variable domain, with the rest looked up from reference TRBV9 and TRBJ1-1, is DSGVTQTPKHLITATGQRVTLRCSPRSGDLSVYWYQQSLDQGLQFLIQYYNGEERAKGNILERFSAQQFPDLHSELNLSSLELGDSALYFCASSVQALNTEAFFGQGTRLTVV.

This chain connects TRBV9 to TRBJ2-3, with D possibly called TRBD1 or TRBD2 (5 bases each). The germline gives CDR1 SGDLS, CDR2 YYNGEE. The CDR3 has 13 residues. Trimming stripped 0 bases from V and 6 bases from J, with 8 bases between. The DNA of the CDR3 is TGTGCCAGCAGCGTAGGGGGGTTGGATACGCAGTATTTT. This translates into CASSVGGLDTQYF.

The rearrangement links TRBV28 to TRBJ2-7; D might be TRBD2 (5 bases). The germline V and J ends were trimmed by 5 bases and 3 bases, with 14 bases remaining between them. Germline CDR1 MDHEN, CDR2 SYDVKM. The length of the CDR3 is 14 residues. For the CDR3, the DNA is TGTGCCAGCAGTCCCGGGGAACTCCGCTACGAGCAGTACTTC. It codes for CASSPGELRYEQYF. The variable domain in full, completed from reference TRBV28 and TRBJ2-7, reads DVKVTQSSRYLVKRTGEKVFLECVQDMDHENMFWYRQDPGLGLRLIYFSYDVKMKEKGDIPEGYSVSREKKERFSLILESASTNQTSMYLCASSPGELRYEQYFGPGTRLTVT.

This clone was seen repeatedly, ten times or more. The rearrangement uses TRBV7-8 and TRBJ1-4; D is perhaps TRBD1 (5 bases). Trimming removed 5 bases at V and 6 bases at J, with 16 bases between. The CDR3 length is 15 residues. Germline CDR1 and CDR2: SGHVS and FQNEAQ. CDR3 DNA: TGTGCCAGCAGCCTCCGTCAGGGTCGGGATGAAAAACTGTTTTTT. Encoded protein: CASSLRQGRDEKLFF.

V is TRBV14 and J is TRBJ2-3; D is uncertain. Germline V gene data show CDR1 as SGHDN and CDR2 as FVKESK. The CDR3 consists of 14 residues. The ends were cut back, 6 bases at V and 3 bases at J, with 13 bases in the middle. The CDR3 DNA is TGTGCCAGCAGGCCTACGGGCCGGACAGATACGCAGTATTTT. The encoded protein is CASRPTGRTDTQYF. Combining the CDR3 with reference TRBV14 and TRBJ2-3 gives the whole variable domain EAGVTQFPSHSVIEKGQTVTLRCDPISGHDNLYWYRRVMGKEIKFLLHFVKESKQDESGMPNNRFLAERTGGTYSTLKVQPAELEDSGVYFCASRPTGRTDTQYFGPGTRLTVL.

The chain has TRBV10-3 and TRBJ2-1; 10 bases match TRBD2. J lost 4 bases, V lost 3 bases, and 6 bases had no gene match. Germline V lookup: CDR1 ENHRY, CDR2 SYGVKD. The CDR3 runs to 16 residues. The CDR3 bases are TGTGCCATCAGTGACGCTAGCGGGAGTAGGTACAATGAGCAGTTCTTC. Its protein product is CAISDASGSRYNEQFF.

DNA of the CDR3: TGCAGCGTAGCTCGACCGGGATCCGAGCAGTACTTC. Translated, it gives CSVARPGSEQYF. The chain couples TRBV29-1 to TRBJ2-7; a weak D match, TRBD2 (5 bases). The CDR3 spans 12 residues. The ends were cut back, 6 bases at V and 6 bases at J, with 15 bases in the middle. Germline V CDR1 and CDR2: SQVTM, ANQGSEA.

V usage is TRBV5-1 and J usage is TRBJ2-3, with D unresolved. Trimming took 0 bases from V and 0 from J, leaving 11 bases between them. The CDR3 has 16 residues. Per germline, CDR1 SGHRS and CDR2 YFSETQ. In nucleotides, the CDR3 is TGCGCCAGCAGCTTGGGAGCCAGCGCAAGCACAGATACGCAGTATTTT. Its protein product is CASSLGASASTDTQYF.

The V and J genes are TRBV7-9 and TRBJ2-2; tentatively, D is TRBD1 (5 bases). V was clipped by 9 bases and J by 4 bases, with 12 bases between them. CDR1 is SEHNR, CDR2 FQNEAQ, per germline (reference sequence). This CDR3 region has 13 residues. This CDR3 reads CASSRQGTGELFF. The DNA of the CDR3 is TGTGCCAGTAGTAGGCAGGGCACCGGGGAGCTGTTTTTT.